This T cell receptor beta chain derives from a study of T cells in Graves' hyperthyroidism and ophthalmopathy. Study in general: Any treatment followed the collection of peripheral blood at initial diagnosis.

The study included ophthalmopathy patients with Clinical Activity Score at least 3, NOSPECS grade at least 4 and duration under 3 months. Exclusion criteria comprised uncontrolled infection, other autoimmune disease, pregnancy or lactation. RNA transcripts gave rise to amplified TCR beta CDR3 regions. When the TCR CDR3 underwent first-round RT-PCR, the HTBI primer set was used. One entry per CDR3 protein results from TCRdb running MiXCR on the multiplex PCR reads. The sample has hundreds of thousands of distinct CDR3 sequences; about a sixth are singletons. The CDR3 is 14 amino acids. From germline, CDR1 is KGHSH and CDR2 LQKENI. V lost 2 bases and J lost 1, with 9 bases in between. This clonotype has only a few counts.

This sequence joins TRBV18 and TRBJ2-7; unclear D gene. The clonotype was recovered from a woman in her thirties or forties with Graves' ophthalmopathy. The sequencing sample was made of blood. The CDR3 loop is CASSPNDGSYEQYF. The CDR3, as DNA: TGTGCCAGCTCACCAAATGACGGATCCTACGAGCAGTACTTC.